This T cell receptor beta chain derives from a study of CD8 T cells in Susac syndrome. Sequencing targeted TCR beta in blood CD8+ and CD4+ T cells. Matched for age and sex, the controls were healthy donors. TEMRA cells were FACS-enriched, with CD8+ and CD4+ T cells isolated negatively. The CDR3 is 16 amino acids. The V end lost 5 bases, the J end lost 7 bases, and 21 bases lay between the germline ends. CDR1 is SGHVS, CDR2 FQNEAQ, per germline. In this sample, this clonotype turned up once. Reverse transcription used roughly 0.45 to 1 ug RNA and random hexamers. Amplification of the TCR beta CDR3 was carried out by immunoSEQ multiplex PCR, which spanned a total of 54 Vbeta and 13 Jbeta segments. In TCRdb, the immunoSEQ multiplex PCR reads were re-called with MiXCR into one record per CDR3 protein. There are about 130,000 distinct CDR3 sequences in the sample; about 93% occur only once, and 0.085% to 0.09% lies in the top ten.

This sequence originates from a human donor in good health. The material sequenced was CD4+ T cells from PBMCs. The gene calls are TRBV7-8 and TRBJ2-1; D is undetermined. CDR3 sequence (DNA): TGTGCCAGCAGCCCCGACGGGCGCACGGGTGGGAATGAGCAGTTCTTC. Translated, it gives CASSPDGRTGGNEQFF. Full variable domain (missing parts from reference TRBV7-8 and TRBJ2-1): GAGVSQSPRYKVAKRGQDVALRCDPISGHVSLFWYQQALGQGPEFLTYFQNEAQLDKSGLPSDRFFAERPEGSVSTLKIQRTQQEDSAVYLCASSPDGRTGGNEQFFGPGTRLTVL.